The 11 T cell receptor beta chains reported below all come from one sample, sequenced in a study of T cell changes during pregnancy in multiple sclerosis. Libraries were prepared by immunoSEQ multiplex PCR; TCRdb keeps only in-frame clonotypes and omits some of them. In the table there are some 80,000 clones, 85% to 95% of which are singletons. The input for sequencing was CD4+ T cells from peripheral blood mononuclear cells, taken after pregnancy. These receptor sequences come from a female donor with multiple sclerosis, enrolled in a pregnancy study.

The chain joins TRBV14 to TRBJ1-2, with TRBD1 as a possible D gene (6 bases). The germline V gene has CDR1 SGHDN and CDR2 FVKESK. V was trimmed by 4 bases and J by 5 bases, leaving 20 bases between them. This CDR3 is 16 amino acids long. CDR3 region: CASSPRGGLRGYGYTF. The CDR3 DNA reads TGTGCCAGCAGCCCCCGGGGGGGCCTGCGAGGGTATGGCTACACCTTC.

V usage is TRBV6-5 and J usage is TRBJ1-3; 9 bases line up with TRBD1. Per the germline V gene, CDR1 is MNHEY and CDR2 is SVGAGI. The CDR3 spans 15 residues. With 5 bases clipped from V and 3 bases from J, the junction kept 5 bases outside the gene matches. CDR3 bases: TGTGCCAGCAGTGTTACAGGGGGCGTTGGAAACACCATATATTTT. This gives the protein CASSVTGGVGNTIYF.

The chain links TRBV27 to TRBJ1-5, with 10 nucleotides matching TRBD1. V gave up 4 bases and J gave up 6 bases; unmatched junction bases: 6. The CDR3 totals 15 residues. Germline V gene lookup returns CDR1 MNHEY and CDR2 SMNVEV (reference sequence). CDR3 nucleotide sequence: TGTGCCAGCAGTTCACCGGGACAGGGGTCTCAGCCCCAGCATTTT. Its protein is CASSSPGQGSQPQHF.

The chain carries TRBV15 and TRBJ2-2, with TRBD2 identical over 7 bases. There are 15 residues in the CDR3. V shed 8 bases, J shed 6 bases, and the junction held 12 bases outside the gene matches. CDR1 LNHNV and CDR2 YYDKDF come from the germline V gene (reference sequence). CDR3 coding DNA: TGTGCCACCTTGCGGGAGTATCGGGACGCCGGGGAGCTGTTTTTT. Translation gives CATLREYRDAGELFF.

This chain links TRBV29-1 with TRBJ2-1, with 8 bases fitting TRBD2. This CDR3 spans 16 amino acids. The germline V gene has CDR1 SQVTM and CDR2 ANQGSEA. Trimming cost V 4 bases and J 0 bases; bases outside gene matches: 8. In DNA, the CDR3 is TGCAGCGTTGCCTGGGTAGCGGGAAGCTCCTACAATGAGCAGTTCTTC. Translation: CSVAWVAGSSYNEQFF.

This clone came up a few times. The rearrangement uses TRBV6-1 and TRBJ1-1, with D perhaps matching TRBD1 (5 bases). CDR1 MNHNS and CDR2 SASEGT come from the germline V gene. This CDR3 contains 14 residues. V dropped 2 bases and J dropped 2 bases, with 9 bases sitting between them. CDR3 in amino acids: CASSERGYNTEAFF. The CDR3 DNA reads TGTGCCAGCAGTGAAAGGGGATATAACACTGAAGCTTTCTTT.

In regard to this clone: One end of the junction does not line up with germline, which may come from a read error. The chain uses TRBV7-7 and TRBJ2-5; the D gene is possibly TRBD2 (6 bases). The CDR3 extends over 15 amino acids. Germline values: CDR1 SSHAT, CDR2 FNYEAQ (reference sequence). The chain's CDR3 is CASSLVWGSGETQYF. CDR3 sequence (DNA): TGTGCTAGCAGCTTAGTTTGGGGGAGCGGGGAGACCCAGTACTTC.

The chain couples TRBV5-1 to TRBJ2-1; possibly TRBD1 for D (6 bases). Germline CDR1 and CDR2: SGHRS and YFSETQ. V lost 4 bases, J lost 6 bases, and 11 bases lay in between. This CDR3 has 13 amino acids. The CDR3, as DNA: TGCGCCAGCAGCGTACAGGGTAGCAATGAGCAGTTCTTC. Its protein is CASSVQGSNEQFF.

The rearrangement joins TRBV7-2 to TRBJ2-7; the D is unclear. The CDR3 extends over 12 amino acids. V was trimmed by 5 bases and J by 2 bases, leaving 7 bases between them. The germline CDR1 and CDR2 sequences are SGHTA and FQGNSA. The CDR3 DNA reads TGTGCCAGCAGCACGGGTCCCTACGAGCAGTACTTC. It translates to CASSTGPYEQYF.

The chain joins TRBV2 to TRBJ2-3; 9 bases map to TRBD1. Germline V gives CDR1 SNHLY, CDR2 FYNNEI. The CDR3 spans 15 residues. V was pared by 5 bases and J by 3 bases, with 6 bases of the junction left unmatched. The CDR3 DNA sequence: TGTGCCAGCAGTCCCGGGACAGGGTTTACAGATACGCAGTATTTT. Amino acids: CASSPGTGFTDTQYF.

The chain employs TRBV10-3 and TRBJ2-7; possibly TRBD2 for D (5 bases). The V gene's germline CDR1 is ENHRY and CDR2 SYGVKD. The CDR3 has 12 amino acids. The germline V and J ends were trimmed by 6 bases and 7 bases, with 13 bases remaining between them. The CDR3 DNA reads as TGTGCCATCAGCATTAGAGAGGGTGAGCAGTACTTC. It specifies CAISIREGEQYF.